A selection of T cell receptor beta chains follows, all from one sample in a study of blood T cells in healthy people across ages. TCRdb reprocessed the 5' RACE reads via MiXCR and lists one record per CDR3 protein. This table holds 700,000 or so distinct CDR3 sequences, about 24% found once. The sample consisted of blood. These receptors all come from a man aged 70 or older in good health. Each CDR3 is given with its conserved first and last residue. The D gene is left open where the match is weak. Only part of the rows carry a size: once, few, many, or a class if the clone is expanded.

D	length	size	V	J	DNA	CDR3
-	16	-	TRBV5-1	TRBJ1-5	TGCGCCAGCAGCTTATCAGAACTTAATAGCAATCAGCCCCAGCATTTT	CASSLSELNSNQPQHF
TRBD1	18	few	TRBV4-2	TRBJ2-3	TGTGCCAGCAGCCAAGTAGTTTTGACAGGGTCTAGCACAGATACGCAGTATTTT	CASSQVVLTGSSTDTQYF
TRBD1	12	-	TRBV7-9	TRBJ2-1	TGTGCTAGCACCCAAGGGGGCCATGAGCAGTTCTTC	CASTQGGHEQFF
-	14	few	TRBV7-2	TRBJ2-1	TGTGCCAGCAGCTTTGGGGGGTTTCCTTGGGAGCAGTTCTTC	CASSFGGFPWEQFF
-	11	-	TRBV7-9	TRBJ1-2	TGTGCCAGCAGCTTAAGCCCCGAGGCAGCCTTC	CASSLSPEAAF
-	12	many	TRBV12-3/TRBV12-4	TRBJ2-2	TGTGCCAGCAGGCAGGACCCCGGGGAGCTGTTTTTT	CASRQDPGELFF
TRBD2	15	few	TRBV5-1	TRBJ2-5	TGCGCCAGCAGCCCCACTAGCGGCCTAAGCGAGACCCAGTACTTC	CASSPTSGLSETQYF
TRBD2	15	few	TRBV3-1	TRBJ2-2	TGTGCCAGCAGCCACTGGACTAGGCGTTCCGGGGAGCTGTTTTTT	CASSHWTRRSGELFF
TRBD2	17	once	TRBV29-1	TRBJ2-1	TGCAGCGGATCACTAGCGGCATTCGCTACTGCCTACAATGAGCAGTTCTTC	CSGSLAAFATAYNEQFF
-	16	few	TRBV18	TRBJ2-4	TGTGCCAGCTCACCACCCCAGGAATGGGCCAAAAACATTCAGTACTTC	CASSPPQEWAKNIQYF
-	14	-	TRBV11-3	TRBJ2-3	TGTGCCAGCAGCTTATTGACAGCCGTAGATACGCAGTATTTT	CASSLLTAVDTQYF
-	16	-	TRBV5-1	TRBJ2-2	TGCGCCAGCAGCTTGGCCCAAGGGGGAAACACCGGGGAGCTGTTTTTT	CASSLAQGGNTGELFF
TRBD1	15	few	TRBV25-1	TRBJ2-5	TGTGCCAGCAGTGGGTGGACAGGGTGGCAAGAGACCCAGTACTTC	CASSGWTGWQETQYF
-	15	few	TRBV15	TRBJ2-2	TGTGCCACCAGCAGAGGCGGAATGGGTTCCGGGGAGCTGTTTTTT	CATSRGGMGSGELFF
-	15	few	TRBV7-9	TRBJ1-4	TGTGCCAGCAGCTTAGGTTCGGTGACTAATGAAAAACTGTTTTTT	CASSLGSVTNEKLFF
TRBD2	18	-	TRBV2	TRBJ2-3	TGTGCCAGCAGGCCGACTAGCGGGGGGACCCTGGGCACAGATACGCAGTATTTT	CASRPTSGGTLGTDTQYF
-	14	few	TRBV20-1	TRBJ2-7	TGCAGTGCTAGCCTCGCCAAAAGCTCCTACGAGCAGTACTTC	CSASLAKSSYEQYF
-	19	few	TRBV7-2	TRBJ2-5	TGTGCCAGCAGCTCCCAACCCTTTCTCTCGCAGGGTGCCCAAGAGACCCAGTACTTC	CASSSQPFLSQGAQETQYF
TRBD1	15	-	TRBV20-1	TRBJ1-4	TGCAGTGCTAGAGATCTAACAGGGGGGAATGAAAAACTGTTTTTT	CSARDLTGGNEKLFF